This T cell receptor (beta chain) comes out of a study of PD-1 blockade in classical Hodgkin lymphoma. The study, taken as a whole, reports: Reported findings placed baseline TCR diversity lower in newly diagnosed patients (compared with healthy donors).

Sequencing used immunoSEQ multiplex PCR; TCRdb keeps in-frame clones, though not all of them. Counted here are approximately 26,000 clones, approximately 70% occurring once; the ten biggest clones make up about 26%. Each of the patients experienced relapse following autologous stem cell transplantation, and their brentuximab vedotin exposure differed. This clone was picked up a small number of times. Its antigen is still unknown. CDR3 size: 15 residues. CDR1 and CDR2 from the germline V gene are LNHDA and SQIVND (reference sequence). Trimming removed 4 bases at V and 1 base at J, with 13 bases between.

The material sequenced was peripheral blood mononuclear cells (PBMCs), taken before the second cycle of nivolumab. This TCR was recovered from a human donor with classical Hodgkin lymphoma. The chain joins TRBV19 to TRBJ1-1; D uncertain. The chain's CDR3 is CASSSKHAGNTEAFF. DNA for the CDR3: TGTGCCAGTAGTAGCAAACATGCCGGGAACACTGAAGCTTTCTTT.